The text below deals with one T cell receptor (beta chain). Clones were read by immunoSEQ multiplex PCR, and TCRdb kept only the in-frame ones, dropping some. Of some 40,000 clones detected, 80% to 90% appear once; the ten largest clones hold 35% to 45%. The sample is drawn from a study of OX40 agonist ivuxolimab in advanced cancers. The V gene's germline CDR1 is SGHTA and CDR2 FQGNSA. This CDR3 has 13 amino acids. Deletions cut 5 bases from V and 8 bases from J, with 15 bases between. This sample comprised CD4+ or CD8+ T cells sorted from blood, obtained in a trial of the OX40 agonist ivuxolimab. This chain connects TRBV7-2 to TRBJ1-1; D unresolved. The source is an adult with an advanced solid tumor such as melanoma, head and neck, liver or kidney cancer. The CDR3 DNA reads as TGTGCCAGCAGCCCGGCTCCGGGCCTCGAAGCTTTCTTT. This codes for CASSPAPGLEAFF.